What follows describes a single TCR beta chain. The table came from immunoSEQ multiplex PCR; TCRdb's copy has only in-frame clones and leaves some out. Among some 66,000 clones, approximately 90% were seen once, and the ten largest hold about 28%. CDR1 is MGHDK and CDR2 is SYGVNS in the germline V gene. The CDR3 has 13 residues. Trimming cost V 8 bases and J 4 bases, with 12 bases left between them. These data come from a study of T cell responses to AZD1222 COVID-19 vaccine. This sample comprised peripheral blood, obtained 28 days after the second AZD1222 dose. This receptor was taken from an adult who received the AZD1222 COVID-19 vaccine. The chain recombines TRBV25-1 with TRBJ1-5, with a tentative D call TRBD1 (5 bases). CDR3 region: CASLGGANQPQHF. CDR3 coding DNA: TGTGCCAGCCTGGGAGGGGCAAATCAGCCCCAGCATTTT.